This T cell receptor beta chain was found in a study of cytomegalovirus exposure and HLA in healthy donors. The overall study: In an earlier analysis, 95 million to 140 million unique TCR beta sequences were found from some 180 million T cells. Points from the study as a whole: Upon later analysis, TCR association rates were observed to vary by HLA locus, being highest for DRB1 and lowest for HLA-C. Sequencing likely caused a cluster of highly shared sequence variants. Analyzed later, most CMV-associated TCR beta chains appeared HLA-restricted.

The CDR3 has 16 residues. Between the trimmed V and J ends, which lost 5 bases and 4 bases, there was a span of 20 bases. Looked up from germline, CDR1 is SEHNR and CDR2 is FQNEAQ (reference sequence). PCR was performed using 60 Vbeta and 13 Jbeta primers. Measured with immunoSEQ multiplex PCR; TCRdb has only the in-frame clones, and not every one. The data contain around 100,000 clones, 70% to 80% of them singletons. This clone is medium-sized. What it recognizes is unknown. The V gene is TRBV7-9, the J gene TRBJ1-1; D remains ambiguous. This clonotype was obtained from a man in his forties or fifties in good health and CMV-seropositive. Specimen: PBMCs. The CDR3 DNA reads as TGTGCCAGCAGCACCCCTCTCCGGGTAGGCGGCACTGAAGCTTTCTTT. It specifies CASSTPLRVGGTEAFF.